The 20 T cell receptor beta chains listed next were all sequenced from one sample in a study of T cell responses to AZD1222 COVID-19 vaccine (dated by TCRdb to about 2021). The time point label on this specimen signifies: baseline before first vaccination. The library was produced with the immunoSEQ multiplex PCR assay. Sourced from immuneACCESS, this table was stored by TCRdb with only in-frame sequences that have V and J called. A share of the clones is absent; for the studies checked, an unresolved V gene accounts for under half, and the remainder has no known explanation. The sample table shows around 180,000 clones, and approximately 90% are seen once. Roughly 2.8% of the sample comes from the top ten. Sample: peripheral blood, taken on day 0 of AZD1222 vaccination. These receptors came from an adult in good health.

This rearrangement joins TRBV2 to TRBJ1-2; no firm D call. The ends were cut back, 9 bases at V and 0 bases at J, with 11 bases in the middle. CDR1 and CDR2 from the germline V gene are SNHLY and FYNNEI. CDR3 length: 13 residues. DNA of the CDR3: TGTGCCAGGAAACAAGAAGCTAACTATGGCTACACCTTC. Translation gives CARKQEANYGYTF.

CDR3 DNA: TGTGCCAGCAGCGCCCGGGACAGGGTTTGGACAGATACGCAGTATTTT. It codes for CASSARDRVWTDTQYF. This chain links TRBV9 with TRBJ2-3, with TRBD1 identical over 9 bases. The CDR3 is 16 residues long. Germline CDR1 is SGDLS and CDR2 is YYNGEE. Losses at the gene ends were 3 bases for V and 3 bases for J; bases not matched to a gene: 8. Based on the CDR3 plus reference TRBV9 and TRBJ2-3, the full variable domain is DSGVTQTPKHLITATGQRVTLRCSPRSGDLSVYWYQQSLDQGLQFLIQYYNGEERAKGNILERFSAQQFPDLHSELNLSSLELGDSALYFCASSARDRVWTDTQYFGPGTRLTVL.

CDR3 nucleotide sequence: TGTGCCAGCAGCTTAGCGGGATCAGATACGCAGTATTTT. Translating gives CASSLAGSDTQYF. This chain links TRBV11-1 with TRBJ2-3; D not resolved. V lost 0 bases and J 4 bases, leaving 5 bases between the germline ends. Germline lookup yields CDR1 SGHAT and CDR2 FQDESV (reference sequence). The CDR3 covers 13 residues.

The chain carries TRBV7-8 and TRBJ2-7, with D unresolved. Germline V lookup: CDR1 SGHVS, CDR2 FQNEAQ. Trimming left V 4 bases short and J 2 bases short, with 12 bases between. CDR3 length equals 14 residues. CDR3 protein: CASSSDDWTYEQYF. The DNA for the CDR3 is TGTGCCAGCAGCTCGGACGACTGGACCTACGAGCAGTACTTC.

V is TRBV20-1 and J is TRBJ2-1, with no clear D. Germline CDR1 reads DFQATT; CDR2 reads SNEGSKA (reference sequence). Trimming took off 6 bases at V and 7 bases at J, with 10 bases between the two ends. The CDR3 is made up of 11 amino acids. The CDR3 nucleotides are TGCAGTGCCTGGAAGACGAATGAGCAGTTCTTC. Its protein is CSAWKTNEQFF.

This clone was seen more than once but under ten times. The CDR3 loop reads CASSPPGSSGNTIYF. In DNA, the CDR3 is TGTGCCAGCAGCCCCCCAGGGAGCTCTGGAAACACCATATATTTT. The rearrangement links TRBV3-1 (or the pseudogene TRBV3-2) to TRBJ1-3; D may be TRBD1 (5 bases). Trimming removed 4 bases from V and 0 bases from J, with 10 bases in between. This CDR3 region has 15 residues. From germline, CDR1 is LGHDT and CDR2 YNNKEL (reference sequence).

The chain couples TRBV6-4 to TRBJ1-2; 7 bases align to TRBD1. With V trimmed by 4 bases and J by 8 bases, 13 bases remained unmatched. Germline V gene lookup returns CDR1 MRHNA and CDR2 SNTAGT. CDR3 size: 15 residues. This chain's CDR3 is CASSARNRGPRGYTF. The CDR3, as DNA: TGTGCCAGCAGTGCCCGCAACAGGGGTCCTCGCGGCTACACCTTC.

V is TRBV7-2 and J is TRBJ1-1; 7 positions agree with TRBD1. Germline V gives CDR1 SGHTA, CDR2 FQGNSA. Trimming removed 0 bases from V and 0 bases from J; junction bases left unmatched: 10. This CDR3 has 18 residues. The CDR3 protein is CASSLAPPGGGMNTEAFF. DNA for the CDR3: TGTGCCAGCAGCTTAGCCCCTCCAGGGGGGGGGATGAACACTGAAGCTTTCTTT.

The chain uses TRBV7-3 and TRBJ2-1, with D tentatively TRBD2 (5 bases). This CDR3 has 13 amino acids. Trimming took off 2 bases at V and 7 bases at J, with 9 bases between the two ends. The germline CDR1 and CDR2 sequences are SGHTA and FQGTGA. In DNA form, the CDR3 reads TGTGCCAGCAGCTTAGGCGGAGGAAATGAGCAGTTCTTC. Protein product: CASSLGGGNEQFF.

The chain is built from TRBV30 and TRBJ2-7, with TRBD1 matching 11 bases. Germline values: CDR1 GTSNPN, CDR2 SVGIG (reference sequence). Losses at the gene ends were 0 bases for V and 0 bases for J; bases not matched to a gene: 4. The CDR3 runs 16 residues. CDR3: CAWSVEGQGDSYEQYF. CDR3 bases: TGTGCCTGGAGTGTAGAGGGACAGGGGGACTCCTACGAGCAGTACTTC.

The CDR3: CSAVDGYEQYF. CDR3 nucleotides: TGCAGCGCCGTGGACGGCTACGAGCAGTACTTC. The chain uses TRBV29-1 and TRBJ2-7; D gene uncertain. CDR1 SQVTM and CDR2 ANQGSEA come from the germline V gene. This CDR3 contains 11 residues. Trimming pared 7 bases from V and 3 bases from J, leaving 10 bases between.

This chain links TRBV6-5 with TRBJ2-2; D gene unclear. V was pared by 4 bases and J by 5 bases, with 5 bases between. The CDR3 runs to 12 residues. Germline V gene lookup returns CDR1 MNHEY and CDR2 SVGAGI. CDR3 protein: CASSFRTGELFF. The CDR3 DNA reads TGTGCCAGCAGTTTTAGAACCGGGGAGCTGTTTTTT.

The chain uses TRBV19 and TRBJ1-6; D is undetermined. The CDR3 spans 13 residues. V was cut by 9 bases and J by 9 bases, with 15 bases left in between. CDR1 is LNHDA, CDR2 SQIVND, per germline (reference sequence). CDR3 sequence reads: CASGRLGGSPLHF. CDR3 bases: TGTGCCAGCGGACGTCTCGGCGGTTCACCCCTCCACTTT.

This clone is a singleton in its sample. The V and J genes are TRBV7-9 and TRBJ2-7; no definite D call. Germline V CDR1 and CDR2: SEHNR, FQNEAQ (reference sequence). CDR3 length: 17 amino acids. The germline V and J ends were trimmed by 4 bases and 0 bases, with 19 bases remaining between them. This CDR3 reads CASSSQITGRSSYEQYF. The CDR3 coding sequence is TGTGCCAGCAGCTCCCAGATTACGGGTCGAAGCTCCTACGAGCAGTACTTC.

The V gene is TRBV20-1, the J gene TRBJ1-4, with D possibly TRBD1 on 6 matching bases. The CDR3 loop spans 11 amino acids. The germline gives CDR1 DFQATT, CDR2 SNEGSKA (reference sequence). CDR3: CKGATNEKLFF. The CDR3 nucleotides read TGCAAGGGGGCAACTAATGAAAAACTGTTTTTT.

The chain carries TRBV6-5 and TRBJ1-5; the D is unclear. In germline, CDR1 is MNHEY, CDR2 SVGAGI. This CDR3 comprises 11 residues. Trimming shortened V by 5 bases and J by 7 bases, and 6 bases separated the two germline ends. CDR3: CASSLGQPQHF. Written as DNA, the CDR3 is TGTGCCAGCAGTCTTGGGCAGCCCCAGCATTTT.

This chain connects TRBV19 to TRBJ1-5; D unresolved. Germline V gene lookup returns CDR1 LNHDA and CDR2 SQIVND (reference sequence). CDR3 size: 15 residues. The V gene lost 5 bases and the J gene lost 5 bases, with 16 bases spanning the gap. For the CDR3, the DNA is TGTGCCAGTAGTTGGAGTGAAGACGCCGATCAGCCCCAGCATTTT. Encoded protein: CASSWSEDADQPQHF.

V is TRBV6-5 and J is TRBJ2-7; tentative D call: TRBD1 (7 bases). Germline-derived CDR1 and CDR2 are MNHEY and SVGAGI. V was cut by 6 bases and J by 7 bases, with 22 bases left in between. The CDR3 runs 15 residues. Here the CDR3 DNA reads TGTGCCAGCAGATCGGGGGACAGTTACTTTTCAGAGCAGTACTTC. It is translated as CASRSGDSYFSEQYF.

J is TRBJ2-7 and V is TRBV9, with 10 positions matching TRBD1. Trimming cost V 2 bases and J 3 bases; bases outside gene matches: 2. CDR3 length equals 14 residues. The germline V gene encodes CDR1 SGDLS and CDR2 YYNGEE. The chain's CDR3 is CASSVGTGDYEQYF. The DNA of the CDR3 is TGTGCCAGCAGCGTCGGGACAGGGGACTACGAGCAGTACTTC.

The J gene is TRBJ2-1, the V gene TRBV6-5; D not certain. The CDR3 has 13 amino acids. V shed 0 bases and J shed 7 bases, with 7 bases lying between them. Per germline, CDR1 MNHEY and CDR2 SVGAGI. The CDR3 bases are TGTGCCAGCAGTTACTCGATAGGAAATGAGCAGTTCTTC. Its protein is CASSYSIGNEQFF.